Listed below are T cell receptor beta chains from one sample, sequenced in a study of shared T cell receptors in the human thymus. Here immunoSEQ multiplex PCR was the method, and the copy in TCRdb shows in-frame clones only, minus some. The sample lists roughly 500,000 clones, approximately 80% occurring once. These sequences were also reported in another study, on human thymus T cells.

The specimen sequenced was thymocytes. Source of these receptors: a boy under two years old with a congenital heart defect. The CDR3 runs from the conserved cysteine through the conserved F or W. D genes are given only for firm matches. The size field is filled for only some rows; it gives once, few, many or a size class.

>TRBJ2-7|NA|NA|TRBV4-1
TGCGCCAGCAGCCAAGGGGTGGGACTGTACTACGAGCAGTACTTC
CASSQGVGLYYEQYF
>TRBJ2-7|NA|few|TRBV6-1
TGTGCCAGCAGTGAACGGTGCGATACCTTCTCCTACGAGCAGTACTTC
CASSERCDTFSYEQYF
>TRBJ2-5|TRBD2|NA|TRBV9
TGTGCCAGCAGCGTAGGAGCTAGCGGGAGTGAAGAGACCCAGTACTTC
CASSVGASGSEETQYF
>TRBJ2-7|NA|few|TRBV5-1
TGCGCCAGCAGCCCTACTCTAGCGCCTACATCCTACGAGCAGTACTTC
CASSPTLAPTSYEQYF
>TRBJ2-7|TRBD2|NA|TRBV11-2
TGTGCCAGCAGCTTAGTAGAGGGACTAGCGGGCTCCTACGAGCAGTACTTC
CASSLVEGLAGSYEQYF
>TRBJ2-3|NA|NA|TRBV4-3
TGCGCCAGCAGCCAAGACGGGACTTTCACAGATACGCAGTATTTT
CASSQDGTFTDTQYF
>TRBJ2-2|NA|few|TRBV7-9
TGTGCCAGCAGTCAAGCGGGCCCCGGGGACACCGGGGAGCTGTTTTTT
CASSQAGPGDTGELFF
>TRBJ2-5|NA|few|TRBV4-3
TGCGCCAGCAGCCAAGATCACTGGGCTGAAGAAGGGGCTGAGACCCAGTACTTC
CASSQDHWAEEGAETQYF
>TRBJ2-7|NA|once|TRBV7-5
TGTGCCAGATTGATGAAGCGGTTCTACGAGCAGTACTTC
CARLMKRFYEQYF
>TRBJ2-7|TRBD2|NA|TRBV4-1
TGCGCCAGCAGCCAAGATCTAGCGGTCGAGGACGAGCAGTACTTC
CASSQDLAVEDEQYF
>TRBJ1-2|TRBD1|NA|TRBV15
TGTGCCACCAGCAGACGAGAAAACACCAGGGGGCGTGGAGGCTACACCTTC
CATSRRENTRGRGGYTF
>TRBJ1-1|NA|NA|TRBV1
TGCACCAGCAGCCAAACGGCACCGACGGGAAACACTGAAGCTTTCTTT
CTSSQTAPTGNTEAFF
>TRBJ2-2|TRBD2|once|TRBV29-1
TGCAGCGTTATTTTGGCGGGAGTGGGGGGGGTCGACGGGGAGCTGTTTTTT
CSVILAGVGGVDGELFF
>TRBJ1-5|NA|NA|TRBV11-2
TGTGCCAGCAGCTTAGGGGGCCATAGCAATCAGCCCCAGCATTTT
CASSLGGHSNQPQHF
>TRBJ1-2|NA|NA|TRBV6-5
TGTGCCAGCAGCCCGACAGACGCTAACTATGGCTACACCTTC
CASSPTDANYGYTF
>TRBJ2-3|TRBD2|NA|TRBV7-6
TGTGCCAGCAGCTTAGTCGGTAGGACTAGCGGGTTCACAGATACGCAGTATTTT
CASSLVGRTSGFTDTQYF
>TRBJ2-3|NA|NA|TRBV27
TGTGCCAGCAGGGACCCGGCGGGCACGCAGTATTTT
CASRDPAGTQYF
>TRBJ1-1|NA|NA|TRBV27
TGTGCCAGCAGTTTGCGCGAGGGGAACACTGAAGCTTTCTTT
CASSLREGNTEAFF
>TRBJ2-7|TRBD1|NA|TRBV7-9
TGTGCCAGCAGCCCGGGGACAGGGGAAAAACACGAGCAGTACTTC
CASSPGTGEKHEQYF
>TRBJ2-7|NA|once|TRBV5-8
TGTGCCAGCAGCTTGGCTAGTTCCTACGAGCAGTACTTC
CASSLASSYEQYF
>TRBJ2-7|TRBD1|NA|TRBV7-2
TGTGCCAGCAGCTTAGCCACGCGAAGATTTACAGGGGGCTCTGGCGAGCAGTACTTC
CASSLATRRFTGGSGEQYF
>TRBJ2-7|TRBD2|NA|TRBV6-1
TGTGCCAGCAGTCTGGGGACTAGCGGGACGGTCGAGCAGTACTTC
CASSLGTSGTVEQYF
>TRBJ2-7|TRBD2|few|TRBV14
TGTGCCAGCAGCCAAGGCGGGACTAGCGGGAGGTTCGAGCAGTACTTC
CASSQGGTSGRFEQYF
>TRBJ2-2|TRBD2|NA|TRBV5-6
TGTGCCAGCAGCTTGGGGGAGCAGCGCGGGAGCGGCGGGGAGCTGTTTTTT
CASSLGEQRGSGGELFF
>TRBJ2-5|NA|NA|TRBV6-5
TGTGCCAGCAGTTACTCTTCTAGAGGCGTGGTGGAGACCCAGTACTTC
CASSYSSRGVVETQYF
>TRBJ2-5|NA|NA|TRBV30
TGTGCCTGGAGTGTACCAGGGCTAGCGGAGACCCAGTACTTC
CAWSVPGLAETQYF
>TRBJ1-1|TRBD1|NA|TRBV19
TGTGCCAGTACCCCCCTCGGAGACAGGGGGCTCGTCACTGAAGCTTTCTTT
CASTPLGDRGLVTEAFF
>TRBJ2-7|NA|NA|TRBV6-1
TGTGCCAGCAGTGATGTAGCAGCGGCGACCTACGAGCAGTACTTC
CASSDVAAATYEQYF
>TRBJ2-3|NA|NA|TRBV4-1
TGCGCCAGCAGCCAAGCCCCCTCAGATACGCAGTATTTT
CASSQAPSDTQYF
>TRBJ2-1|TRBD2|NA|TRBV9
TGTGCCAGCAGCGTGCCGGGACTAGCGGGAGCGGGCAATGAGCAGTTCTTC
CASSVPGLAGAGNEQFF
>TRBJ2-2|NA|NA|TRBV5-6
TGTGCCAGCAGCTTGGACCGGGGCACCGGGGAGCTGTTTTTT
CASSLDRGTGELFF
>TRBJ2-2|TRBD1|NA|TRBV9
TGTGCCAGCAGCGATGGGACAGGGGTTCCCGGGGAGCTGTTTTTT
CASSDGTGVPGELFF
>TRBJ2-7|TRBD1|NA|TRBV28
TGTGCCAGCAGATCGACAGGGCGGCCCCACGAGCAGTACTTC
CASRSTGRPHEQYF
>TRBJ2-2|TRBD2|few|TRBV4-3
TGCGCCAGCAGCCAGGGGGTAGCGGGGTTCTCGAACACCGGGGAGCTGTTTTTT
CASSQGVAGFSNTGELFF
>TRBJ1-2|NA|NA|TRBV28
TGTGCCAGCAGTCCCGGCGGGGTTAACACCTTC
CASSPGGVNTF
>TRBJ2-1|NA|NA|TRBV13
TGTGCCAGCAGCCAGGGGGGCGGCTCCTACAATGAGCAGTTCTTC
CASSQGGGSYNEQFF
>TRBJ2-3|NA|few|TRBV9
TGTGCCAGCAGCGTAGGACAGAGCACAGATACGCAGTATTTT
CASSVGQSTDTQYF
>TRBJ2-5|NA|NA|TRBV7-2
TGTGCCAGCAGCATACACAGATGCCAAGAGACCCAGTACTTC
CASSIHRCQETQYF
>TRBJ2-5|TRBD1|NA|TRBV2
TGTGCCAGCAGTGAAACAGGGGGAGAGACCCAGTACTTC
CASSETGGETQYF
>TRBJ2-3|NA|NA|TRBV11-2
TGTGCCAGCAGCCCCCAACAGCGGCGTGGAGATACGCAGTATTTT
CASSPQQRRGDTQYF
>TRBJ2-1|TRBD2|NA|TRBV11-2
TGTGCCAGCAGCTTAGTCCTAGCGGGAGGGGGAAATGAGCAGTTCTTC
CASSLVLAGGGNEQFF
>TRBJ2-3|NA|NA|TRBV9
TGTGCCAGCAGCGTCGGTGGCGGTAGCACAGATACGCAGTATTTT
CASSVGGGSTDTQYF
>TRBJ2-1|NA|NA|TRBV9
TGTGCCAGCAGCGTAGCTACTCGGGGTGAGCAGTTCTTC
CASSVATRGEQFF
>TRBJ2-1|NA|NA|TRBV11-2
TGTGCCAGCAGCTTACTCCGGACTCTGCCCGATGAGCAGTTCTTC
CASSLLRTLPDEQFF
>TRBJ1-5|NA|NA|TRBV7-2
TGTGCCAGCAGCTTTCACTTTAGCAATCAGCCCCAGCATTTT
CASSFHFSNQPQHF
>TRBJ1-4|NA|NA|TRBV6-4
TGTGCCAGCAGACCAGGGAGGTTGCGGGAAAAACTGTTTTTT
CASRPGRLREKLFF
>TRBJ1-2|TRBD1|NA|TRBV19
TGTGCCAGTAGGGGGACAGGGAGCGGCTATGGCTACACCTTC
CASRGTGSGYGYTF
>TRBJ1-1|NA|NA|TRBV6-1
TGTGCCAGCAGTGATGAACGGGGAAACACTGAAGCTTTCTTT
CASSDERGNTEAFF
>TRBJ2-7|NA|few|TRBV28
TGTGCCAGCAGTTCTAACAGTAACTTTGCCTACGAGCAGTACTTC
CASSSNSNFAYEQYF
>TRBJ2-7|NA|NA|TRBV7-6
TGTGCCAGCAGCTTAGCGGCGGTGGAAGGGGTCCACGAGCAGTACTTC
CASSLAAVEGVHEQYF